The 9 T cell receptor beta chains presented below share a single source sample, sequenced in a study of tumor-infiltrating lymphocytes in primary liver carcinoma. With approximately 500 ng total RNA as template and a constant-region primer, TCR beta cDNA was made. Construction of TCR beta libraries relied on three successive nested multiplex PCR rounds employing slightly modified ARM-PCR. Rounds one and two of PCR, each of 9 to 11 cycles, were primed with TRBV1-TRBV30 forward primers and a C-beta reverse primer. Each CDR3 protein gets one entry after TCRdb re-called the multiplex PCR reads with MiXCR. Of approximately 210,000 distinct CDR3 sequences in the sample, about 61% were seen once. They got blood RNA out of unsorted whole blood and also pulled out germline DNA. Sequencing was carried out using peripheral blood. The source is a woman aged 55 to 70 with primary liver carcinoma and hepatitis B virus infection.

As concerns this clonotype: This sequence may be a read error, since a much larger clone differs from it by one base. As the CDR3 is not closed by the conserved phenylalanine or tryptophan, this likely results from a read error. This chain joins TRBV6-5 and TRBJ2-7, with 9 bases aligning to TRBD1. Germline V CDR1 and CDR2: MNHEY, SVGAGI. CDR3 length: 15 residues. Trimming took 5 bases from V and 5 from J; bases not matched to a gene: 10. The chain's CDR3 is CASSPPDRGDDEQYI. Here the CDR3 DNA reads TGTGCCAGCAGTCCCCCGGACAGGGGCGACGACGAGCAGTACATC.

Remarks on this clonotype: The junction differs from germline at one of its ends, possibly a read error. The gene calls are TRBV6-2 or TRBV6-3 and TRBJ2-4; TRBD2 aligns across 12 bases. There are 13 residues in the CDR3. Germline-derived CDR1 and CDR2 are MNHEY and SVGEGT. This chain's CDR3 is CPSKLAGGNIQYF. CDR3 nucleotides: TGTCCCAGTAAGCTAGCGGGGGGGAACATTCAGTACTTC.

This clonotype occurred a few times. The chain recombines TRBV28 with TRBJ1-5; 8 positions agree with TRBD1. The CDR3 sequence is 15 residues long. The V and J ends lost 7 bases and 1 base, in that order; junction bases with no gene match: 6. Germline CDR1 reads MDHEN; CDR2 reads SYDVKM. DNA of the CDR3: TGTGCCAGCAAAACAGGGGGAAGGAGCAATCAGCCCCAGCATTTT. As protein: CASKTGGRSNQPQHF.

Turning to this clonotype: One end of the junction fails to match germline, which may point to a read error. The J gene is TRBJ1-5, the V gene TRBV28, with D possibly being TRBD1 (5 bases). The CDR3 is made up of 12 amino acids. Germline CDR1 is MDHEN and CDR2 is SYDVKM. CDR3 protein: CTSSRTPQPQHF. In nucleotides, the CDR3 is TGTACCAGCAGTCGGACACCACAGCCCCAGCATTTT.

Comment on this clonotype: A much bigger clone sits one base away, suggesting this may be a read error. The CDR3: CASSYRGSKSSYNEQFF. CDR3 coding DNA: TGTGCCAGCAGTTACCGAGGGTCGAAGAGCTCCTACAATGAGCAGTTCTTC. This chain connects TRBV6-2 or TRBV6-3 to TRBJ2-1; weak D call: TRBD2 (5 bases). V was trimmed by 2 bases and J by 0 bases, leaving 14 bases between them. The CDR3 is 17 residues long. Germline V CDR1 and CDR2: MNHEY, SVGEGT.

The chain joins TRBV29-1 to TRBJ2-3; D might be TRBD2 (5 bases). Trimming removed 1 base at V and 2 bases at J, with 16 bases between. Germline V CDR1 and CDR2: SQVTM, ANQGSEA. The length of the CDR3 is 16 residues. CDR3 in amino acids: CSVEGRQGPSTDTQYF. CDR3 in DNA: TGCAGCGTTGAAGGGAGGCAAGGGCCTTCCACAGATACGCAGTATTTT.

This clonotype was seen ten or more times. The chain has TRBV6-5 and TRBJ2-2, with D tentatively TRBD2 (6 bases). Germline values: CDR1 MNHEY, CDR2 SVGAGI. The CDR3 runs to 18 residues. Trimming removed 0 bases at V and 2 bases at J, with 16 bases between. CDR3: CASSYSIRDGRNTGELFF. In DNA, the CDR3 is TGTGCCAGCAGTTACTCGATTCGGGACGGGAGAAACACCGGGGAGCTGTTTTTT.

For this clonotype: One junction end disagrees with the germline gene, perhaps due to a read error. The V and J genes are TRBV5-1 and TRBJ2-3, with TRBD1 identical over 7 bases. Germline CDR1 is SGHRS and CDR2 is YFSETQ. The CDR3 runs 16 residues. CDR3 coding DNA: TGCGCCAGCAGCGCAACGGGACAGAAATATGCAGATACGCAGTGTTTT. This sequence encodes CASSATGQKYADTQCF. The full variable domain, rest sourced from reference TRBV5-1 and TRBJ2-3, is KAGVTQTPRYLIKTRGQQVTLSCSPISGHRSVSWYQQTPGQGLQFLFEYFSETQRNKGNFPGRFSGRQFSNSRSEMNVSTLELGDSALYLCASSATGQKYADTQCFGPGTRLTVL.

This clonotype was detected once. The rearrangement joins TRBV11-3 to TRBJ2-3; 13 bases fit TRBD2. This CDR3 contains 18 residues. CDR1 is SGHNT and CDR2 is YENEEA in the germline V gene. CDR3 coding DNA: TGTGTCAGTAGCTTAGGACTAGCGGGAGCTCTAACCACAGATACGCAGTATTTT. Translation: CVSSLGLAGALTTDTQYF.